This note documents a single TCR beta chain sequence. The germline V gene has CDR1 MNHEY and CDR2 SVGAGI. The CDR3 totals 15 residues. Trimming removed 2 bases from V and 5 bases from J, with 13 bases in between. Only in-frame clones appear in the TCRdb table, and some are missing; sequencing was by immunoSEQ multiplex PCR. This sample yields around 100,000 clones, of which 90% are seen a single time; 4% to 5.5% belongs to the top ten. The sample originates from a study of T cell responses to AZD1222 COVID-19 vaccine. This specimen was peripheral blood, taken on day 0 of AZD1222 vaccination. This receptor was taken from an adult in good health. The V call is TRBV6-5, the J call TRBJ2-1, with TRBD2 as a possible D gene (6 bases). The CDR3 sequence is CASSYRRGINNEQFF. CDR3 nucleotides: TGTGCCAGCAGTTACCGACGGGGGATAAACAATGAGCAGTTCTTC.